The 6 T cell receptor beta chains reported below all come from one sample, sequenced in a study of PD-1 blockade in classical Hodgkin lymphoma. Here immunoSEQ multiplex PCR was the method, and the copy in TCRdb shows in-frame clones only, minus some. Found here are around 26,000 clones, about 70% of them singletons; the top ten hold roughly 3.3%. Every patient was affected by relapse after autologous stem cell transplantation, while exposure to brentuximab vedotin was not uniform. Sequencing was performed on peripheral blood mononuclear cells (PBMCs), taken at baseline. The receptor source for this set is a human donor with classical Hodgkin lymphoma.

CDR3 residues: CASSLDIGRALYTEAFF. The CDR3 DNA follows: TGTGCCAGCAGCTTGGACATTGGCCGGGCCTTGTACACTGAAGCTTTCTTT. This chain connects TRBV5-6 to TRBJ1-1; D is ambiguous. The CDR3 loop spans 17 amino acids. V gave up 0 bases and J gave up 3 bases, with 18 bases separating them. Germline values: CDR1 SGHDT, CDR2 YYEEEE.

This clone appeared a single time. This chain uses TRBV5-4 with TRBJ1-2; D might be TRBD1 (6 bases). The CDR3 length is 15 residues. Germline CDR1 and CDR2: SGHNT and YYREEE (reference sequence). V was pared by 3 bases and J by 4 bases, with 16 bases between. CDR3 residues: CASSSGQSPPYGYTF. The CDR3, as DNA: TGTGCCAGCAGCTCCGGACAGTCCCCACCCTATGGCTACACCTTC.

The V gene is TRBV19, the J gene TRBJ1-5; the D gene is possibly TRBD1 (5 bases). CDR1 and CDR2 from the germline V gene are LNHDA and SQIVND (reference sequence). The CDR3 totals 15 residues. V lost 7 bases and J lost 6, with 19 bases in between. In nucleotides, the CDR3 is TGTGCCAGTACTATGACGGGGCCGTGGGGTCAGCCCCAGCATTTT. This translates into CASTMTGPWGQPQHF.

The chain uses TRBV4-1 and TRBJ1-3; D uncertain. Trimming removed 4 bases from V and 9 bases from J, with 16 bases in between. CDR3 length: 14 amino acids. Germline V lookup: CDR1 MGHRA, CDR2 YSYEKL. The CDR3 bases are TGCGCCAGCAGCCCGGGCCCCGGGTCTGGCACCATATATTTT. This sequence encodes CASSPGPGSGTIYF.

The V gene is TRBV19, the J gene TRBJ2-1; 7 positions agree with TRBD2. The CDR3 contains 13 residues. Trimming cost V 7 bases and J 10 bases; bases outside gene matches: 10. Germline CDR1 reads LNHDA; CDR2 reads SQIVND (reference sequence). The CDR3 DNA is TGTGCCAGTACCCTCTGGGGAGGGACCGAGCAGTTCTTC. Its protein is CASTLWGGTEQFF.

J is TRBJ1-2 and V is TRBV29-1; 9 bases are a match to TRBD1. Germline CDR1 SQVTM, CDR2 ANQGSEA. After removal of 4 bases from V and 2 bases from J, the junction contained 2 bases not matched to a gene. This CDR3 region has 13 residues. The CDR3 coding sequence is TGCAGCGTTGCGACAGGGGGGAACTATGGCTACACCTTC. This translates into CSVATGGNYGYTF.